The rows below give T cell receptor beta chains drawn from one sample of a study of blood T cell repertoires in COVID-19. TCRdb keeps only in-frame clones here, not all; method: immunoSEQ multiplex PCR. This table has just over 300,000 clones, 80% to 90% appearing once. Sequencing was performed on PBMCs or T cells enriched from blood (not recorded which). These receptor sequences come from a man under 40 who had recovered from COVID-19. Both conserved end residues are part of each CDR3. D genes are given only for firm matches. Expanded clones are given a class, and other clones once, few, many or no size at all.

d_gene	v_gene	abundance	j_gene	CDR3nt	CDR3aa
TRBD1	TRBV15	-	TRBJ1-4	TGTGCCACCAGCAGAACTCAGGGGGCGAGTAAAAAACTGTTTTTT	CATSRTQGASKKLFF
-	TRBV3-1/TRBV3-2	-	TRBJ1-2	TGTGCCAGCAGCCCCGGTGCGGGGGGAGGCTACACCTTC	CASSPGAGGGYTF
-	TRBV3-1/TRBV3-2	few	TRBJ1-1	TGTGCCAGCAGCCGGACACAGAACACTGAAGCTTTCTTT	CASSRTQNTEAFF
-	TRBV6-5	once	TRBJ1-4	TGTGCCAGCAGTTCGGGTCGGGGGAATGAAAAACTGTTTTTT	CASSSGRGNEKLFF
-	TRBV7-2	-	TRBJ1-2	TGTGCCACCACTGGGGAGTGGGCCTATGGCTACACCTTC	CATTGEWAYGYTF
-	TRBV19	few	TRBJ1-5	TGTGCCAGTCTACAGGGAGCGAGTGGCCTTGGAAGAGGGCCCCAGCATTTT	CASLQGASGLGRGPQHF
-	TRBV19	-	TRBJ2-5	TGTGCCAGTAGTAGAACGGGACTGACCCAAGAGACCCAGTACTTC	CASSRTGLTQETQYF
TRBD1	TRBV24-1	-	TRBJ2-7	TGTGCCACCAGTGTCGGGACAGGGTTTTCAGAGGAGCAGTACTTC	CATSVGTGFSEEQYF
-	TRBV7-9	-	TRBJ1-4	TGTGCCAGCAGCTTAACCCAGTCTAATGAAAAACTGTTTTTT	CASSLTQSNEKLFF
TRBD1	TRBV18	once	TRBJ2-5	TGTGCCAGCTCATTCCGGACAGGTGGGGAGACCCAGTACTTC	CASSFRTGGETQYF
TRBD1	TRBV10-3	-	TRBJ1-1	TGTGCCATCAGTGAGGAGGGGACAGGGGGCTTGACTGAAGCTTTCTTT	CAISEEGTGGLTEAFF
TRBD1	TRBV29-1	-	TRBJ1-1	TGCAGCGTTGATGAGGGGGCGGACACTGAAGCTTTCTTT	CSVDEGADTEAFF
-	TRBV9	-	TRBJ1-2	TGTGCCAGCAGCGTAGGCGAAGGAGATGGCTACACCTTC	CASSVGEGDGYTF
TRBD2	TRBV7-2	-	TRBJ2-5	TGTGCCAGCAGGGAAGCGGGGGGCCAGGAGACCCAGTACTTC	CASREAGGQETQYF
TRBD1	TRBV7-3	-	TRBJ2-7	TGTGCCAGCAGCTTATTGGGACAGGGACCCTACGAGCAGTACTTC	CASSLLGQGPYEQYF
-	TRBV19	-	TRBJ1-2	TGTGCCAGCGGGGACTATGGCTACACCTTC	CASGDYGYTF
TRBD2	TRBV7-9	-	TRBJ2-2	TGTGCCAGCAGCCCACGGACTAGCGGGGTCGGGGAGCTGTTTTTT	CASSPRTSGVGELFF
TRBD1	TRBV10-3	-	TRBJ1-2	TGTGCCGTACAGGGGAATGGCTACACCTTC	CAVQGNGYTF
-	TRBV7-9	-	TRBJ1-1	TGTGCCAGCAGTTATCAGGCGAACACTGAAGCTTTCTTT	CASSYQANTEAFF
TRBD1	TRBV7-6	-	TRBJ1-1	TGTGCCAGCAGCGAGAGGACAGGGGAAGGCACTGAAGCTTTCTTT	CASSERTGEGTEAFF
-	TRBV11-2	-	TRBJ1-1	TGTGCCAGCAGCCCTACCCAGAACACTGAAGCTTTCTTT	CASSPTQNTEAFF
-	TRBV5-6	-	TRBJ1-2	TGTGCCAGCAGGTCTACAGGTCCGTATGGCTACACCTTC	CASRSTGPYGYTF
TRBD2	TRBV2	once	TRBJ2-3	TGTGCCAGCAGTGCTTCGCGGGGGGGCCCGTCAGATACGCAGTATTTT	CASSASRGGPSDTQYF
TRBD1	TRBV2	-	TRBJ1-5	TGTGCCAGCAGATCAAGCACAGGGGGCGTGCAGCCCCAGCATTTT	CASRSSTGGVQPQHF
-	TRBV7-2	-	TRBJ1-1	TGTGCCAGCAGCCCGTACGGGGAGGGGACTGAAGCTTTCTTT	CASSPYGEGTEAFF
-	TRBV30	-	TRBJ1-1	TGTGCCTGGACCCCCGGTAGCAGCACTGAAGCTTTCTTT	CAWTPGSSTEAFF
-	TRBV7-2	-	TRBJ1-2	TGTGCCAGCAGAACAGGATTGTCGCGTGGCTACACCTTC	CASRTGLSRGYTF
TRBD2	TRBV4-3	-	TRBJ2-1	TGCGCCAGCAGCCACGAGATAGCGGGGAACTACAATGAGCAGTTCTTC	CASSHEIAGNYNEQFF
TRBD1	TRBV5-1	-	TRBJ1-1	TGCGCCAGCAGCCAACAGGGGGCGAACACTGAAGCTTTCTTT	CASSQQGANTEAFF
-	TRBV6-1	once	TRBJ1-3	TGTGCCAGCAGTGAATACCCGGGAATCGGTAGTGGAAACACCATATATTTT	CASSEYPGIGSGNTIYF
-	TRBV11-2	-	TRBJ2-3	TGTGCCAGCAGCTTCCTAGATACGCAGTATTTT	CASSFLDTQYF
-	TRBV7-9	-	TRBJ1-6	TGTGCCAGCAGCTTATTAACAGCCAATTCACCCCTCCACTTT	CASSLLTANSPLHF
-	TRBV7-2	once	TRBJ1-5	TGTGCCAGCAGGGAGGGTTTCAATCAGCCCCAGCATTTT	CASREGFNQPQHF
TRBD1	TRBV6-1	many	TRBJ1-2	TGTGCCAGCAGTGATTGGACAGGTCCTAACTATGGCTACACCTTC	CASSDWTGPNYGYTF
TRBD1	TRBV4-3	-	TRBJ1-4	TGCGCCAGCAGCCCGGGACAGGGCCTTGCAACTAATGAAAAACTGTTTTTT	CASSPGQGLATNEKLFF
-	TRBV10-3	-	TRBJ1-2	TGTGCCATCAGTGAGTCGCCAGAAAGCTATGGCTACACCTTC	CAISESPESYGYTF
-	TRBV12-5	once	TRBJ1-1	TGTGCTAGTGGTTTGGGTGGGACAAGCATGAACACTGAAGCTTTCTTT	CASGLGGTSMNTEAFF
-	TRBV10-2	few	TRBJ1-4	TGCGCCAGCAGTGAGGACGGCAGGACTAATGAAAAACTGTTTTTT	CASSEDGRTNEKLFF
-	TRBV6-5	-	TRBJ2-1	TGTGCCAGCAGGATTGGTTTAGACAATGAGCAGTTCTTC	CASRIGLDNEQFF
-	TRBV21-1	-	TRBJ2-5	TGTGCCAGCAGGGGGCTAGAAGAGACCCAGTACTTC	CASRGLEETQYF
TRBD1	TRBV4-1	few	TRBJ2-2	TGCGCCAGCAGCCTCGGACAGGGCGGGGGGGAGCTGTTTTTT	CASSLGQGGGELFF
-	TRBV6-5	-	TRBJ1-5	TGTGCCAGCAGTCCCATTAATCAGCCCCAGCATTTT	CASSPINQPQHF
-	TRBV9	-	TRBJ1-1	TGTGCCAGCAGCTCCATGGCCCACGGGGGCACTGAAGCTTTCTTT	CASSSMAHGGTEAFF
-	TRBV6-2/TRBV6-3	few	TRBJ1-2	TGTGCCAGCAGTTACGGGGGCTTCTATGGCTACACCTTC	CASSYGGFYGYTF
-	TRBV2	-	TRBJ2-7	TGTGCCAGCCGGTCGGACAGATCCTACGAGCAGTACTTC	CASRSDRSYEQYF
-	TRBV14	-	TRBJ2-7	TGTGCCAGCAGCCAAGTGGCTATCTCCAGGTACGAGCAGTACTTC	CASSQVAISRYEQYF
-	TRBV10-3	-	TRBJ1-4	TGTGCCACCAGCATAACGGGAAACGAAAAACTGTTTTTT	CATSITGNEKLFF
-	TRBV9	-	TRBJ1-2	TGTGCCAGCAGCGTAGACCCAGGGGATCGTGGCTACACCTTC	CASSVDPGDRGYTF
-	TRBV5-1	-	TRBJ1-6	TGCGCCAGCAGCTTGCGAACAGCTAATTCACCCCTCCACTTT	CASSLRTANSPLHF
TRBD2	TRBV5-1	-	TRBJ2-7	TGCGCCAGCAGCACGGGACTAGCGGGGGTCACGGTTATTGGGGAGCAGTACTTC	CASSTGLAGVTVIGEQYF
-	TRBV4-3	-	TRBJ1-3	TGCGCCAGCAGCCCCGACCCGACAGGTGGAAACACCATATATTTT	CASSPDPTGGNTIYF
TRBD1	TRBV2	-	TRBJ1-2	TGTGCCAGCGTGGGGCCGGGACAGGGGGGTAATGGCTACACCTTC	CASVGPGQGGNGYTF
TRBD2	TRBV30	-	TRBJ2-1	TGTGCCTGGAGCGATCCGGGACTAGCGGTACGTCGGCAGTTCTTC	CAWSDPGLAVRRQFF
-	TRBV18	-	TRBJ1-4	TGTGCCAGCTCACCAGGTGGAGATGGGAAACTGTTTTTT	CASSPGGDGKLFF
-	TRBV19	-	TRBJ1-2	TGTGCCAGTAATACAGGGCAGGACTATGGCTACACCTTC	CASNTGQDYGYTF
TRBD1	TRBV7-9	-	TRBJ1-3	TGTGCCAGCAGCTTGACAGGGGGCTCAAATGGAAACACCATATATTTT	CASSLTGGSNGNTIYF
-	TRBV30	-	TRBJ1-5	TGTGCCTACTCTCACGACAGTTTGGACCAGCCCCAGCATTTT	CAYSHDSLDQPQHF
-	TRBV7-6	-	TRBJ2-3	TGTGCCAGCAGCGAGAACGGGTTTCGCACAGATACGCAGTATTTT	CASSENGFRTDTQYF
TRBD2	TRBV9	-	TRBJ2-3	TGTGCCAGCAGCGCGCTAGCGGGGGACCCCACAGATACGCAGTATTTT	CASSALAGDPTDTQYF
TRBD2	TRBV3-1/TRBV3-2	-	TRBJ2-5	TGTGCCAGCAGCCAAGTTCTAGCGGGGGGCTATGACCAAGAGACCCAGTACTTC	CASSQVLAGGYDQETQYF